The 23 T cell receptor beta chains given below trace back to one sample, sequenced in a study of cytomegalovirus exposure and HLA in healthy donors. The PCR was carried out with 60 Vbeta primers and 13 Jbeta primers. Sequencing was performed with immunoSEQ multiplex PCR; in TCRdb, only in-frame clones are kept and a portion is missing. The sample has some 160,000 clones, 78% seen once; the top ten hold under 4%. The sequenced sample consisted of PBMCs. These receptors came from a woman in her forties in good health and CMV-seronegative.

The chain employs TRBV15 and TRBJ1-1; D not certain. This CDR3 region has 13 residues. V was pared by 0 bases and J by 2 bases, with 4 bases between. Germline V gene lookup returns CDR1 LNHNV and CDR2 YYDKDF (reference sequence). The CDR3: CATSRESNTEAFF. The CDR3 DNA is TGTGCCACCAGCAGAGAGTCAAACACTGAAGCTTTCTTT.

The rearrangement joins TRBV27 to TRBJ2-1, with D perhaps TRBD2 (6 bases). Germline CDR1 reads MNHEY; CDR2 reads SMNVEV (reference sequence). The CDR3 runs to 16 residues. V gave up 6 bases and J gave up 4 bases, with 19 bases separating them. The CDR3 loop is CASSPSAGRFYNEQFF. DNA of the CDR3: TGTGCCAGCAGCCCCTCAGCCGGGAGATTTTACAATGAGCAGTTCTTC.

This clone was seen a few times. The chain uses TRBV28 and TRBJ1-5, with D hard to call. The V gene's germline CDR1 is MDHEN and CDR2 SYDVKM. The CDR3 totals 14 residues. V lost 3 bases and J lost 7, with 13 bases in between. CDR3 sequence (DNA): TGTGCCAGCAGTTTTAGGGCGGGTGTACAGCCCCAGCATTTT. This codes for CASSFRAGVQPQHF.

CDR3 sequence reads: CASSSLTGRNTEAFF. The CDR3 bases are TGTGCCAGCAGTTCCCTAACAGGACGGAACACTGAAGCTTTCTTT. V and J are TRBV28 and TRBJ1-1, with TRBD1 as a possible D gene (5 bases). V was cut by 4 bases and J by 1 base, with 13 bases left in between. The V gene's germline CDR1 is MDHEN and CDR2 SYDVKM. The CDR3 sequence is 15 residues long.

The V and J genes are TRBV5-1 and TRBJ2-1; 7 bases fit TRBD2. The CDR3 extends over 14 amino acids. V shed 2 bases, J shed 8 bases, and the junction held 7 bases outside the gene matches. Germline values: CDR1 SGHRS, CDR2 YFSETQ. The chain's CDR3 is CASSLRRSGDEQFF. CDR3 DNA: TGCGCCAGCAGCTTACGGCGCAGCGGGGATGAGCAGTTCTTC. The full variable domain, in which reference TRBV5-1 and TRBJ2-1 provide the parts outside the CDR3, is KAGVTQTPRYLIKTRGQQVTLSCSPISGHRSVSWYQQTPGQGLQFLFEYFSETQRNKGNFPGRFSGRQFSNSRSEMNVSTLELGDSALYLCASSLRRSGDEQFFGPGTRLTVL.

A single count supports this clone. This chain uses TRBV5-4 with TRBJ1-2; D is ambiguous. The V end was cut by 3 bases, the J end by 6 bases, with 9 bases between. CDR3 size: 12 residues. Germline-derived CDR1 and CDR2 are SGHNT and YYREEE (reference sequence). The CDR3, as DNA: TGTGCCAGCAGCTCCCAATCGGATGGCTACACCTTC. It yields the protein CASSSQSDGYTF. Combining the CDR3 with reference TRBV5-4 and TRBJ1-2 gives the whole variable domain ETGVTQSPTHLIKTRGQQVTLRCSSQSGHNTVSWYQQALGQGPQFIFQYYREEENGRGNFPPRFSGLQFPNYSSELNVNALELDDSALYLCASSSQSDGYTFGSGTRLTVV.

The gene calls are TRBV19 and TRBJ2-3, with TRBD1 identical over 10 bases. The CDR3 runs 18 residues. Germline-derived CDR1 and CDR2 are LNHDA and SQIVND (reference sequence). J lost 2 bases, V lost 3 bases, and 11 bases had no gene match. DNA of the CDR3: TGTGCCAGTAGTATCAGCGGTTTCGGGACAGGGGACACAGATACGCAGTATTTT. It yields the protein CASSISGFGTGDTDTQYF.

The chain recombines TRBV28 with TRBJ1-2; D is perhaps TRBD1 (5 bases). The CDR3 runs to 14 residues. The V end lost 5 bases, the J end lost 8 bases, and 18 bases lay between the germline ends. Looked up from germline, CDR1 is MDHEN and CDR2 is SYDVKM. This CDR3 reads CASSKRAGRVGYTF. The CDR3 coding sequence is TGTGCCAGCAGTAAGAGGGCAGGGAGGGTCGGCTACACCTTC.

The chain joins TRBV2 to TRBJ1-5, with D possibly matching TRBD1 (5 bases). The ends were cut back, 4 bases at V and 1 base at J, with 8 bases in the middle. The CDR3 is 14 residues long. CDR1 and CDR2 from the germline V gene are SNHLY and FYNNEI. CDR3 region: CASSVRGSNQPQHF. The CDR3 DNA is TGTGCCAGCAGTGTTCGGGGGAGCAATCAGCCCCAGCATTTT.

The rearrangement uses TRBV2 and TRBJ2-3, with TRBD2 matching over 13 bases. The V gene end was trimmed by 6 bases and the J gene end by 6 bases; junction bases not matched to a gene: 6. Germline CDR1 is SNHLY and CDR2 is FYNNEI. CDR3 length: 15 amino acids. The CDR3 loop reads CASRETSGGVDTQYF. The CDR3 region has the DNA TGTGCCAGCAGAGAAACTAGCGGGGGGGTCGATACGCAGTATTTT.

The rearrangement links TRBV5-1 to TRBJ1-2; D not certain. The CDR3 sequence is 13 residues long. Trimming took off 1 base at V and 5 bases at J, with 9 bases between the two ends. Germline V gene data show CDR1 as SGHRS and CDR2 as YFSETQ. In DNA, the CDR3 is TGCGCCAGCAGCTTGCAGGTTACGTATGGCTACACCTTC. Protein sequence: CASSLQVTYGYTF.

This chain joins TRBV7-6 and TRBJ2-3, with D tentatively TRBD2 (7 bases). CDR1 and CDR2 (germline): SGHVS, FNYEAQ. V lost 5 bases, J lost 4 bases, and 16 bases lay in between. The CDR3 covers 15 residues. This CDR3 reads CASSPLGGEADTQYF. The CDR3 region has the DNA TGTGCCAGCAGCCCTTTAGGGGGGGAAGCAGATACGCAGTATTTT.

This clone was seen a single time. The junction departs from germline at one end; a sequencing error may be responsible. This chain connects TRBV7-9 to TRBJ2-3; D is uncertain. Per germline, CDR1 SEHNR and CDR2 FQNEAQ (reference sequence). There are 12 residues in the CDR3. The CDR3 protein is CASSLGFTTRSF. In DNA form, the CDR3 reads TGTGCCAGCAGCTTAGGTTTCACGACTCGTTCTTTT.

Only a few counts were recorded for this clone. The rearrangement links TRBV18 to TRBJ1-5, with D tentatively TRBD1 (6 bases). CDR3 length equals 14 residues. V was clipped by 1 base and J by 6 bases, with 10 bases between them. Germline-derived CDR1 and CDR2 are KGHSH and LQKENI. CDR3 bases: TGTGCCAGCTCACCACTCGTGACAGGTCAGCCCCAGCATTTT. This gives the protein CASSPLVTGQPQHF.

The chain links TRBV18 to TRBJ2-3; 9 bases are shared with TRBD1. Germline lookup yields CDR1 KGHSH and CDR2 LQKENI. The CDR3 is 18 residues long. The J segment lost 5 bases and the V segment lost 1 base, leaving 13 bases of the junction unmatched. The CDR3 protein is CASSPLGTGITKRDTQYF. The CDR3, as DNA: TGTGCCAGCTCACCACTAGGGACAGGGATCACCAAGAGAGATACGCAGTATTTT.

The CDR3 bases are TGTGCCAGCAGCGCGACGATAAGGGGGAAATATGGCTACACCTTC. It translates to CASSATIRGKYGYTF. The rearrangement links TRBV5-6 to TRBJ1-2, with D possibly matching TRBD1 (6 bases). Trimming stripped 4 bases from V and 5 bases from J, with 18 bases between. CDR1 is SGHDT and CDR2 is YYEEEE in the germline V gene. This CDR3 has 15 amino acids.

This chain joins TRBV19 and TRBJ1-1; 9 positions match TRBD1. Germline V gene lookup returns CDR1 LNHDA and CDR2 SQIVND (reference sequence). The CDR3 covers 15 residues. V lost 7 bases and J lost 3; bases outside the gene matches: 9. Here the CDR3 DNA reads TGTGCCAGTACCCCGGGACAGGGCCCCCACACTGAAGCTTTCTTT. Its translation: CASTPGQGPHTEAFF.

This chain joins TRBV5-6 and TRBJ1-1, with 7 positions matching TRBD1. V lost 5 bases and J lost 6; bases outside the gene matches: 13. From germline, CDR1 is SGHDT and CDR2 YYEEEE. The CDR3 spans 15 residues. CDR3 loop: CASSFDRTGSSEAFF. The CDR3 coding sequence is TGTGCCAGCAGTTTCGACCGGACAGGATCCTCTGAAGCTTTCTTT.

This clone was observed once. V usage is TRBV5-4 and J usage is TRBJ1-3; maybe TRBD1 (6 bases). This CDR3 has 16 residues. V shed 2 bases and J shed 1 base, with 13 bases lying between them. Germline assignment: CDR1 SGHNT and CDR2 YYREEE (reference sequence). Here the CDR3 DNA reads TGTGCCAGCAGCTTAGGGCGGGGGCGATCTGGAAACACCATATATTTT. Its protein is CASSLGRGRSGNTIYF.

The chain carries TRBV19 and TRBJ2-1, with TRBD1 matching 8 bases. The CDR3 spans 17 residues. CDR1 and CDR2 (germline): LNHDA, SQIVND (reference sequence). V was clipped by 1 base and J by 4 bases; unmatched bases: 9. For the CDR3, the DNA is TGTGCCAGTAGTATAGGTCGGGACAGGAGGGTTTACAATGAGCAGTTCTTC. Encoded protein: CASSIGRDRRVYNEQFF.

This chain uses TRBV4-1 with TRBJ1-4; tentatively, D is TRBD1 (5 bases). Trimming took off 1 base at V and 6 bases at J, with 12 bases between the two ends. The germline V gene encodes CDR1 MGHRA and CDR2 YSYEKL. The CDR3 runs to 15 residues. The CDR3 DNA reads TGCGCCAGCAGCCAAGTTCTGGGGGGAGATGAAAAACTGTTTTTT. Amino acid sequence: CASSQVLGGDEKLFF.

This sequence joins TRBV5-6 and TRBJ1-3; D remains ambiguous. In germline, CDR1 is SGHDT, CDR2 YYEEEE. The CDR3 has 16 residues. V was pared by 4 bases and J by 4 bases, with 18 bases between. In DNA, the CDR3 is TGTGCCAGCAGCCGAGCTAGTCGGGGTAGGGGAAACACCATATATTTT. Protein: CASSRASRGRGNTIYF.

The rearrangement uses TRBV15 and TRBJ1-4; no firm D call. The CDR3 length is 15 residues. Trimming shortened V by 0 bases and J by 5 bases, and 10 bases separated the two germline ends. The germline V gene has CDR1 LNHNV and CDR2 YYDKDF (reference sequence). The CDR3 region has the DNA TGTGCCACCAGCAGAGATCTGGGCGGGAATGAAAAACTGTTTTTT. It is translated as CATSRDLGGNEKLFF.